These 4 T cell receptor beta chains were all obtained from the same sample, sequenced in a study of shared clonotypes between healthy human individuals. Using immunoSEQ multiplex PCR, the repertoire was profiled, and TCRdb retains in-frame clones only, with some absent. The sample includes fewer than 3 million clones, roughly 90% of them seen just once. Specimen: naive CD4+ T cells from PBMCs. The subset here: CD45RA+ positively selected. These receptors came from a man between 18 and 35 years old in good health. Some clones in this sample may be carry-over from other donors' samples.

The genes are TRBV28 and TRBJ2-5; D assignment may be TRBD1 or TRBD2 (7 bases each). The CDR3 sequence is 18 residues long. V lost 5 bases and J 4 bases, leaving 26 bases between the germline ends. The V gene's germline CDR1 is MDHEN and CDR2 SYDVKM. In DNA, the CDR3 is TGTGCCAGCAGTCCCCCCCCCGGCGTCCAGGGGGGGGGAGAGACCCAGTACTTC. It codes for CASSPPPGVQGGGETQYF.

The chain is built from TRBV5-1 and TRBJ2-7, with TRBD1 identical over 9 bases. From germline, CDR1 is SGHRS and CDR2 YFSETQ. This CDR3 region has 14 residues. With 7 bases clipped from V and 1 base from J, the junction kept 6 bases outside the gene matches. In nucleotides, the CDR3 is TGCGCCAGCCGAGAACAGGGGGCGTCCTACGAGCAGTACTTC. Its translation is CASREQGASYEQYF.

The J gene is TRBJ2-1, the V gene TRBV4-1, with TRBD1 identical over 9 bases. Germline trimming cut 4 bases from V and 3 bases from J; bases unmatched to any gene: 10. CDR3 length: 17 residues. Per the germline V gene, CDR1 is MGHRA and CDR2 is YSYEKL. The CDR3 spells CASSRKSPGQGYNEQFF. CDR3 DNA: TGCGCCAGCAGCCGAAAATCTCCGGGACAGGGCTACAATGAGCAGTTCTTC.

This clone was detected only once. This rearrangement joins TRBV15 to TRBJ2-5; 11 nucleotides line up with TRBD2. This CDR3 is built from 20 residues. Trimming at V came to 0 bases and at J to 5 bases, leaving 17 bases not matched to a gene. Germline CDR1 reads LNHNV; CDR2 reads YYDKDF (reference sequence). CDR3 loop: CATSRDLASGRPIPRETQYF. CDR3 nucleotide sequence: TGTGCCACCAGCAGAGATTTGGCTAGCGGGAGGCCCATACCACGGGAGACCCAGTACTTC.